Included here is one TCR beta chain sequence, with context. Its antigen remains unidentified. V trimming: 2 bases; J trimming: 4 bases; junction bases outside the gene matches: 6. CDR1 and CDR2 (germline): SGHNT, YYREEE (reference sequence). This CDR3 contains 15 residues. These data originate in a study of T cell repertoires in cytomegalovirus infection. Across the whole study: A matching HLA type, together with CMV infection, was signaled by public TCR beta signatures.

General study points: The cumulative frequency of public TCR beta families distinguished individuals who carried CMV together with the relevant HLA. HLA-C-restricted CMV clonotypes gave the most frequent clonotype in two of eight donors.

TCRdb reprocessed the reads with MiXCR, giving one entry per CDR3 protein. The data show approximately 490,000 distinct CDR3 sequences, roughly 10% seen once. The sample was PBMCs. This chain connects TRBV5-4 to TRBJ1-1; TRBD1 matches 9 bases. The receptor's source is a human donor in good health (CMV status not recorded). Some clones in this sample may be carry-over from other donors' samples. As DNA, the CDR3 is TGTGCCAGCAGCTTTCCGGGACAGGGCTCCACTGAAGCTTTCTTT. Translation: CASSFPGQGSTEAFF.